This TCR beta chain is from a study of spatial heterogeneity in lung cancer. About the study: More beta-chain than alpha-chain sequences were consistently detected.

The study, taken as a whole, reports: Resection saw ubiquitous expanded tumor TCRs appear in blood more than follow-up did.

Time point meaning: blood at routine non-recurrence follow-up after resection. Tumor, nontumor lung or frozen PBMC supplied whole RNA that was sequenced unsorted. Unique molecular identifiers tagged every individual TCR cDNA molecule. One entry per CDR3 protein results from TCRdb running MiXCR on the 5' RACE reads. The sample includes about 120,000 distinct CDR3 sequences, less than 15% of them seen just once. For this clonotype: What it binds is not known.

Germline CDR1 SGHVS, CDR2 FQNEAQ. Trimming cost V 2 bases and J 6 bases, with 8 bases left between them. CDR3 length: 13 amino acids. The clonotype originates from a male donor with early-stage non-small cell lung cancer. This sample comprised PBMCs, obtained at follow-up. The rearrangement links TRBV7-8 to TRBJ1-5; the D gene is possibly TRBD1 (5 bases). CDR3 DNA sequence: TGTGCCAGCAGCTTATCAGGGTTTCAGCCCCAGCATTTT. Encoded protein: CASSLSGFQPQHF.